The TCR beta chain described here comes from a study of CD8+ T cells in alopecia areata (dated by TCRdb to 2016 to 2018). Study-level background: High-throughput TCRbeta sequencing was used to examine T cell clonal expansion in alopecia areata in both the C3H/HeJ mouse model and human patients. On the human side, TCRbeta sequencing was run on scalp tissue and on sorted CD4+ and CD8+ peripheral blood T cells from healthy controls and from alopecia areata patients with either patchy or totalis/universalis disease. Scalp clonality was compared among normal scalp (n=4), patchy alopecia areata scalp (n=8), and alopecia totalis/universalis scalp (n=8). TCRbeta CDR3 regions were amplified by immunoSEQ multiplex PCR with 35 Vbeta forward and 13 Jbeta reverse primers. The RNA source kit depended on sample type: the PAXgene miRNA kit for fixed scalp, the miRNeasy kit for PBMCs, and the RNeasy kit for mouse skin.

The germline V gene encodes CDR1 SGDLS and CDR2 YYNGEE. After removal of 4 bases from V and 5 bases from J, the junction retains 10 bases not matched to a gene. There are 15 amino acids in the CDR3, from cysteine to phenylalanine inclusive. The kept DNA is CDR3 alone, 45 bases in frame from the first base. After PBMCs were isolated by density centrifugation and stained for CD3, CD4 and CD8, a FACSAria was used to sort CD4+ and CD8+ T cells. Scalp biopsies and blood samples were provided by unaffected controls. A word on this clone: Its antigen is currently not known. Within one base of it there is no much larger clone, and no base qualities were kept.

The paper as a whole reports these results and caveats: Compared with normal scalp, lesional scalp had higher clonality and more expanded CD8+ clones, particularly in alopecia totalis/universalis, a pattern that suggests antigenic drive. Compared with mice, TCR sequences shared between patients were less clear, possibly partly because of HLA diversity across the patient population. Resident alphabeta T cells in normal human skin are also sequenced, complicating scalp TCR repertoire analysis, unlike mouse skin dominated by gammadelta T cells.

The library was made by the immunoSEQ multiplex PCR assay. For TCR sequencing, RNA was extracted from every sample and reverse transcribed into cDNA to serve as template. First-strand cDNA was synthesized using SuperScript III with a 2:1 mix of oligo-dT and random hexamers. Amplification bias was assessed with a synthetic immune receptor repertoire, and residual bias was removed computationally. Processing in the source paper ran as follows. Raw reads were preprocessed to remove errors, and CDR3 was defined by IMGT conventions from the conserved cysteine to phenylalanine. Clonality was computed as 1 minus the Shannon entropy, with the entropy normalized by log2 of the number of productive unique TCRs. Scalp TCRbeta sequences were cross-referenced with sorted blood CD4 and CD8 repertoires so that the CD4 or CD8 identity of scalp clones could be inferred. The source is immuneACCESS, and TCRdb retained only in-frame sequences with V and J called. Part of the clones is not carried over; for the studies checked, unresolved V genes explain less than half of this, and the remainder is unexplained. That table furnishes V, J and clone size, whereas the DNA furnished D and trimming. The sample contains 150,000 to 200,000 clones, 55% of them found a single time. The ten largest account for about 4.4% of the sample.

Material: CD4+ T cells sorted from blood. The source of this sequence is a human donor in good health. Recombination linked TRBV9 to TRBJ2-5; a stretch of 8 junction bases matches TRBD1. The CDR3 corresponds to CASSSLPTGVETQYF. The nucleotides read TGTGCCAGCAGCTCACTACCGACAGGGGTGGAGACCCAGTACTTC.